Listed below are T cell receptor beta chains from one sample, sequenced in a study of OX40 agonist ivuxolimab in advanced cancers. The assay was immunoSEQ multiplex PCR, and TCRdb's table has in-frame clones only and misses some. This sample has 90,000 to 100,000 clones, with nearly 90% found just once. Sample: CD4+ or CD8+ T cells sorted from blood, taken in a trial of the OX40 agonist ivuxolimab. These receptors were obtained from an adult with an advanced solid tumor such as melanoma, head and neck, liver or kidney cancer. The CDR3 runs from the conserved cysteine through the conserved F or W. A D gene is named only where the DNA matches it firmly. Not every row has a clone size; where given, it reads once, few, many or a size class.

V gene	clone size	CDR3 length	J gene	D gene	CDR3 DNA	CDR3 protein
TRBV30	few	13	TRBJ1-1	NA	TGTGCCTGGAGCCCGACACCCAACACTGAAGCTTTCTTT	CAWSPTPNTEAFF
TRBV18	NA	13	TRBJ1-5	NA	TGTGCCAGCTCCTACAACAGCAATCAGCCCCAGCATTTT	CASSYNSNQPQHF
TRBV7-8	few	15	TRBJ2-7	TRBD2	TGTGCCAGCAGCTTGGAACTAGCGGAGCGCTACGAGCAGTACTTC	CASSLELAERYEQYF
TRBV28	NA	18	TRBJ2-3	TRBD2	TGTGCCAGCAGTTGGGGGACTAGCGGAATCCCTAGCACAGATACGCAGTATTTT	CASSWGTSGIPSTDTQYF
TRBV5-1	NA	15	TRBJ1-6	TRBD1	TGCGCCAGCAGCTTGGTGGGCAGGGGGCTGTCACCCCTCCACTTT	CASSLVGRGLSPLHF
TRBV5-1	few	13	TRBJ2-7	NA	TGCGCCAGCAGCTTGGGTTTACGGGTCGAGCAGTACTTC	CASSLGLRVEQYF
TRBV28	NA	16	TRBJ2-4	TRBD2	TGTGCCAGCAGCCCCCGGACTAGCGGGACCCCAAACATTCAGTACTTC	CASSPRTSGTPNIQYF
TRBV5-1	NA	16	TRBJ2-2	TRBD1	TGCGCCAGCAGCTTAGGACAGGGAAGGCACACCGGGGAGCTGTTTTTT	CASSLGQGRHTGELFF
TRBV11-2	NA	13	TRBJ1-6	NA	TGTGCCAGCAGCGACAGGACTAATTCACCCCTCCACTTT	CASSDRTNSPLHF
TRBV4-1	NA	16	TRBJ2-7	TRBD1	TGCGCCAGCAGCCCGACGACAGGGGGCAGCGGGTACGAGCAGTACTTC	CASSPTTGGSGYEQYF
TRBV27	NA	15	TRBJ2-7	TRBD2	TGTGCCAGCAGTGCCTGGACTAGCGGGAACAACGAGCAGTACTTC	CASSAWTSGNNEQYF
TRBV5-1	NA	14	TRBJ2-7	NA	TGCGCCAGCAGCTTGGAGGGGTTCAGGGACGAGCAGTACTTC	CASSLEGFRDEQYF
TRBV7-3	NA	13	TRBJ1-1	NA	TGTGCCAGCAGCTTAAAGGCAGGAACTGAAGCTTTCTTT	CASSLKAGTEAFF
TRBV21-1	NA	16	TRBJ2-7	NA	TGTGCCAGCAGCAAAATAAGCAGGGGGCGCATCTACGAGCAGTACTTC	CASSKISRGRIYEQYF
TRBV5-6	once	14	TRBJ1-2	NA	TGTGCCAGCAGCTTGGAAGGAGCAGACTATGGCTACACCTTC	CASSLEGADYGYTF
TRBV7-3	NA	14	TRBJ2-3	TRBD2	TGTGCCAGCAGCGCAGCGGGGGGTACAGATACGCAGTATTTT	CASSAAGGTDTQYF
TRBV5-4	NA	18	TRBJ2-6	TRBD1	TGTGCCAGCAGCAAAGGGGGACAGGGTTTCTCTGGGGCCAACGTCCTGACTTTC	CASSKGGQGFSGANVLTF
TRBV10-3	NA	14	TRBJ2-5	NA	TGTGCCACCCGGTCGGACGCAGAAGCGGAGACCCAGTACTTC	CATRSDAEAETQYF
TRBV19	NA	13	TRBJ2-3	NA	TGTGCCAGTAGTTCGGCCCGCACAGATACGCAGTATTTT	CASSSARTDTQYF
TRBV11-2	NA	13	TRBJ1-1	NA	TGTGCCAGCAGCTTAGGACAGAACACTGAAGCTTTCTTT	CASSLGQNTEAFF
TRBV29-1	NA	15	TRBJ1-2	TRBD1	TGCAGCGTTGGGGTGGGACAGGGGCTCGGCTATGGCTACACCTTC	CSVGVGQGLGYGYTF
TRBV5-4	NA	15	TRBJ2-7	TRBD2	TGTGCCAGCAGCCCCCCGGGGGGGGGCCCGGGAGAGCAGTACTTC	CASSPPGGGPGEQYF
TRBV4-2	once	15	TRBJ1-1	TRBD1	TGTGCCAGCACCCAACTTGACAGGGCGACCACTGAAGCTTTCTTT	CASTQLDRATTEAFF
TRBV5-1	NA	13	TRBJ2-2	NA	TGCGCCAGCAGGGAGGGGGCGCGCGGGGAGCTGTTTTTT	CASREGARGELFF
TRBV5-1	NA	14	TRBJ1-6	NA	TGCGCCAGCAGCTTGGAGACCGGAGTATCACCCCTCCACTTT	CASSLETGVSPLHF
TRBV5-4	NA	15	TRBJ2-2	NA	TGTGCCAGCACCTCTAAGTTCTCCCCCACCGGGGAGCTGTTTTTT	CASTSKFSPTGELFF
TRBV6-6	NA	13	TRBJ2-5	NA	TGTGCCAGCAGTTACCCCGGAAAAGAGACCCAGTACTTC	CASSYPGKETQYF
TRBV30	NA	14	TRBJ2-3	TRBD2	TGTGCCTGTCAGAACGGCGGGAGGTCAGATACGCAGTATTTT	CACQNGGRSDTQYF
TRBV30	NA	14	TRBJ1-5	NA	TGTGCCTGGAGCGGTAAAGGGTTTACCCAGCCCCAGCATTTT	CAWSGKGFTQPQHF
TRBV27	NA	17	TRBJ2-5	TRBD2	TGTGCCAGCAGTTTTTCGAGCGGGAGGGCCTATCAAGAGACCCAGTACTTC	CASSFSSGRAYQETQYF
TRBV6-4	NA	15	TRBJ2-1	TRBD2	TGTGCCAGCAGTGAGGGCGGGGGGCGTTACAATGAGCAGTTCTTC	CASSEGGGRYNEQFF
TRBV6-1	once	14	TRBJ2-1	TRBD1	TGTGCCAGCAGCCACCGGACAGGGATCGGTGAGCAGTTCTTC	CASSHRTGIGEQFF
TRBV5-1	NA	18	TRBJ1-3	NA	TGCGCCAGCAGGGCTATGGGGGGGACCGCCTCGCCTGGAAACACCATATATTTT	CASRAMGGTASPGNTIYF
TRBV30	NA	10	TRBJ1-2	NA	TGTGCCTGGAGTTTTTTGCGCTACACCTTC	CAWSFLRYTF
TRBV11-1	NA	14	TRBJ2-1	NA	TGTGCCAGCAGCTTGGAGGGATTTGGCAATGAGCAGTTCTTC	CASSLEGFGNEQFF
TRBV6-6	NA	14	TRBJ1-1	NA	TGTGCCAGCAGTTACTCGTGGCAGGCCACTGAAGCTTTCTTT	CASSYSWQATEAFF
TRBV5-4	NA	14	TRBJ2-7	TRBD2	TGTGCCAGCAGCCTCAGCGGGAGGAACTACGAGCAGTACTTC	CASSLSGRNYEQYF
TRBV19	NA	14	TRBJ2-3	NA	TGTGCCAGTAGTGCAGGTACAGTCACAGATACGCAGTATTTT	CASSAGTVTDTQYF
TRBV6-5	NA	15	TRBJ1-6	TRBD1	TGTGCCAGCAGTTTGGGACAGGGGGCTAATTCACCCCTCCACTTT	CASSLGQGANSPLHF
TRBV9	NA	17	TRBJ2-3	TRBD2	TGTGCCAGCAGCCTTCGAGGACTAGCGGGAAACACAGATACGCAGTATTTT	CASSLRGLAGNTDTQYF
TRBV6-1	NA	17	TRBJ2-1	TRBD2	TGTGCCAGCAGTGGTTTGGCGGGGGGCCTCTCCTACAATGAGCAGTTCTTC	CASSGLAGGLSYNEQFF
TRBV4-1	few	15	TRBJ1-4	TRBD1	TGCGCCAGCAGCCAAGGGACAGGGACAAATGAAAAACTGTTTTTT	CASSQGTGTNEKLFF
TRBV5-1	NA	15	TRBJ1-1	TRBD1	TGCGCCAGCAGCTTGGACGGGACAGGGGTCACTGAAGCTTTCTTT	CASSLDGTGVTEAFF
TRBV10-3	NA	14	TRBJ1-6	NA	TGTGCCATCAGTGAAGGGGTGTACAATTCACCCCTCCACTTT	CAISEGVYNSPLHF
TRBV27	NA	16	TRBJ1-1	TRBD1	TGTGCCAGCAGTTCCCGCTCTGCAGGGGGAAAAACTGAAGCTTTCTTT	CASSSRSAGGKTEAFF
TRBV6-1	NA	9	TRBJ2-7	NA	TGTGCCAGCTCTAGGGAGCAGTACTTC	CASSREQYF
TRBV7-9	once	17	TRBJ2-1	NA	TGTGCCAGCAGCTCTGTTATGGCGAGAAGGGGTCACAATGAGCAGTTCTTC	CASSSVMARRGHNEQFF
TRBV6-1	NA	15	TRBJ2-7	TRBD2	TGTGCCAGCAGTTTTGCTAGCGGGAGCTCCTACGAGCAGTACTTC	CASSFASGSSYEQYF
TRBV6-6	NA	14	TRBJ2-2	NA	TGTGCCAGCAGTTACCGCCAGGGCACCGGGGAGCTGTTTTTT	CASSYRQGTGELFF
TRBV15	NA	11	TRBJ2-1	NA	TGTGCCACCAGCAGAGAGGATGAGCAGTTCTTC	CATSREDEQFF
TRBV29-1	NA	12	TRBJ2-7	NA	TGCAGCGTTGAACTAGCTGGCGACGAGCAGTACTTC	CSVELAGDEQYF
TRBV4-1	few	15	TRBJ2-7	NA	TGCGCCAGCAGCCAAGCCCCGGGAGTTTTTTACGAGCAGTACTTC	CASSQAPGVFYEQYF
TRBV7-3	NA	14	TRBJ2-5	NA	TGTGCCAGCAGCCCAACGGCCCAGGTGGTGACCCAGTACTTC	CASSPTAQVVTQYF